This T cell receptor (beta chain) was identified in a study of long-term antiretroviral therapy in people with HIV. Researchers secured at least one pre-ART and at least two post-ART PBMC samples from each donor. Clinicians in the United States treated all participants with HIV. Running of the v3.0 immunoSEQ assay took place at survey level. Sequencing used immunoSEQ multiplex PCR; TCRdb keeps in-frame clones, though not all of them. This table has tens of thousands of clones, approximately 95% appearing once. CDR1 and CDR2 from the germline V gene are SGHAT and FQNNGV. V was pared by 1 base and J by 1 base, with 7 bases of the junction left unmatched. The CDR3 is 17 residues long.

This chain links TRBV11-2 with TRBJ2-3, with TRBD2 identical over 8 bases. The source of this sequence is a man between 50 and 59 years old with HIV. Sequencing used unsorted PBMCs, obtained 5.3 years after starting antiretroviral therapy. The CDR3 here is CASSLAGGSAGTDTQYF. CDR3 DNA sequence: TGTGCCAGCAGCTTAGCGGGGGGGAGCGCAGGCACAGATACGCAGTATTTT.